This TCR beta chain was documented in a study of T cell responses to AZD1222 COVID-19 vaccine. General observations from the study: Donors, mostly white British, included more females; clonal diversity was possibly underestimated. Just five to seven people given AZD1222 tested seropositive at baseline. None of the repertoires were sampled until the peak T cell response had passed.

The V end lost 2 bases, the J end lost 0 bases, and 8 bases lay between the germline ends. The CDR3 runs 14 residues. Per germline, CDR1 SNHLY and CDR2 FYNNEI. The method was immunoSEQ multiplex PCR; TCRdb's version includes in-frame clones alone and lacks a portion of them. The sample consists of some 200,000 clones, just over 90% of them appearing once. With regard to this clone: The antigen is not known.

V usage is TRBV2 and J usage is TRBJ2-7; perhaps TRBD1 as D (6 bases). The input for sequencing was peripheral blood, taken on day 0 of MenACWY control vaccination. The origin of this receptor is an adult in good health. The CDR3 region is CASSEQGISYEQYF. The CDR3 DNA is TGTGCCAGCAGTGAACAGGGGATCTCCTACGAGCAGTACTTC.